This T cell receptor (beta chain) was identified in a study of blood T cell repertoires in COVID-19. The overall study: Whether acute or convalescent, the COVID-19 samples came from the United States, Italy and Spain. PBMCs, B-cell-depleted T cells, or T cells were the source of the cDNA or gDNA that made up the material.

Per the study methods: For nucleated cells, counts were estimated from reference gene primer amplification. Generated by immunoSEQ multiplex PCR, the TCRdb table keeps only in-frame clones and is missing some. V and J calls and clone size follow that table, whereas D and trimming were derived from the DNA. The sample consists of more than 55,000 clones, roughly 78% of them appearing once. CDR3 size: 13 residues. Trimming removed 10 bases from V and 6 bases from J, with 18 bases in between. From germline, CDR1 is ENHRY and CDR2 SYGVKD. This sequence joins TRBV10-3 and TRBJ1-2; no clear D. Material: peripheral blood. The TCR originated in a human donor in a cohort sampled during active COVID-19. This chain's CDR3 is CATHERGWDGYTF. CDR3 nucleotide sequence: TGTGCCACCCATGAGCGGGGTTGGGATGGCTACACCTTC.